This T cell receptor (beta chain) was sequenced in a study of beta chain features in type 1 diabetes. Study-wide results and caveats: Relative to healthy donors, patients appeared to have naive, central memory and Treg TCRB repertoires that were more similar.

Germline V gives CDR1 GTSNPN, CDR2 SVGIG (reference sequence). This CDR3 has 15 amino acids. V was shortened by 5 bases and J by 4 bases, with 20 bases between the two germline ends. The isolated RNA, all of it, was reverse transcribed, so expressed TCRB transcripts were what got sequenced. Here immunoSEQ multiplex PCR was the method, and the copy in TCRdb shows in-frame clones only, minus some. The profile shows around 400,000 clones, around 16% of them singletons. This clone came up a few times. Its cognate antigen is unknown. The TCR sequence derives from a woman aged 18-29 years in good health. The chain links TRBV30 to TRBJ2-5; TRBD2 is a possible D gene (6 bases). The material sequenced was naive CD4+ T cells from blood. CDR3 protein: CAWVNPGRGRETQYF. CDR3 nucleotide sequence: TGTGCCTGGGTCAACCCCGGGAGAGGGAGAGAGACCCAGTACTTC.